A single sample gave rise to the 8 T cell receptor beta chains below, sequenced in a study of graft-versus-host responses after intestinal transplantation. The study plated 200,000 CFSE-labeled responders with 200,000 irradiated, violet-dye-labeled stimulators. Libraries were prepared by immunoSEQ multiplex PCR; TCRdb keeps only in-frame clonotypes and omits some of them. The sample shows roughly 13,000 clones, around two fifths of them seen only once. The material sequenced was alloreactive CD8+ T cells from a mixed lymphocyte reaction culture, taken before intestinal transplant. Subset noted: CFSE-low proliferating T cells sorted from approximately 6-day pre-transplant mixed lymphocyte reaction (GvH or HvG direction). All receptors derive from a human patient who received an intestinal transplant.

The gene calls are TRBV5-1 and TRBJ2-7; 9 bases map to TRBD1. The V segment lost 4 bases and the J segment 7 bases; nucleotides outside the gene matches: 6. Germline loops: CDR1 SGHRS, CDR2 YFSETQ. The CDR3 sequence is 13 residues long. The CDR3 DNA follows: TGCGCCAGCAGCCCCCGGACAGGGGAGGAGCAGTACTTC. Its protein is CASSPRTGEEQYF.

This clone was counted only a few times. Sequence at one end of the junction differs from germline and may be a read error. This sequence joins TRBV2 and TRBJ2-7, with a weak D call TRBD2 (5 bases). CDR3 length equals 13 residues. CDR1 is SNHLY and CDR2 is FYNNEI in the germline V gene. The CDR3 coding sequence is TGTTCCAGCAGCAAGACTACGGCATACGAGCAGTACTTC. It yields the protein CSSSKTTAYEQYF.

The V call is TRBV4-1, the J call TRBJ1-1; D remains ambiguous. CDR1 is MGHRA and CDR2 is YSYEKL in the germline V gene. Trimming took 1 base from V and 4 from J, leaving 13 bases between them. CDR3 length: 15 amino acids. The chain's CDR3 is CASSQGTPNRTEAFF. In DNA form, the CDR3 reads TGCGCCAGCAGCCAAGGAACTCCAAACCGCACTGAAGCTTTCTTT.

This chain links TRBV6-5 with TRBJ2-7; unclear D gene. V was shortened by 5 bases and J by 1 base, with 6 bases between the two germline ends. The CDR3 totals 12 residues. Germline V CDR1 and CDR2: MNHEY, SVGAGI. CDR3 residues: CASSPNSYEQYF. As DNA, the CDR3 is TGTGCCAGCAGTCCTAATTCCTACGAGCAGTACTTC.

V usage is TRBV28 and J usage is TRBJ1-2; tentatively, D is TRBD1 (6 bases). This CDR3 contains 15 residues. V was clipped by 1 base and J by 2 bases, with 11 bases between them. Germline CDR1 and CDR2: MDHEN and SYDVKM. The CDR3, as DNA: TGTGCCAGCAGTTTATCCCCCACAGGGAACTATGGCTACACCTTC. This encodes CASSLSPTGNYGYTF.

The chain uses TRBV7-9 and TRBJ2-1; perhaps TRBD2 as D (5 bases). Trimming removed 4 bases from V and 9 bases from J, with 13 bases in between. The CDR3 length is 13 residues. Per germline, CDR1 SEHNR and CDR2 FQNEAQ (reference sequence). The DNA for the CDR3 is TGTGCCAGCAGCTGGCCTTTCGGAGGTGAGCAGTTCTTC. Its translation is CASSWPFGGEQFF.

The rearrangement links TRBV4-3 to TRBJ2-7, with D possibly being TRBD1 (5 bases). CDR3 length: 13 amino acids. V lost 0 bases and J lost 4, with 7 bases in between. Per germline, CDR1 LGHNA and CDR2 YSLEER. The CDR3 spells CASSQDRGYEQYF. The DNA of the CDR3 is TGCGCCAGCAGCCAAGATAGGGGTTACGAGCAGTACTTC.

The genes are TRBV4-1 and TRBJ2-5; D remains ambiguous. CDR3 length: 13 amino acids. The germline CDR1 and CDR2 sequences are MGHRA and YSYEKL. V gave up 1 base and J gave up 2 bases, with 5 bases separating them. CDR3 sequence: CASSQVPQETQYF. The CDR3 bases are TGCGCCAGCAGCCAAGTCCCGCAAGAGACCCAGTACTTC.